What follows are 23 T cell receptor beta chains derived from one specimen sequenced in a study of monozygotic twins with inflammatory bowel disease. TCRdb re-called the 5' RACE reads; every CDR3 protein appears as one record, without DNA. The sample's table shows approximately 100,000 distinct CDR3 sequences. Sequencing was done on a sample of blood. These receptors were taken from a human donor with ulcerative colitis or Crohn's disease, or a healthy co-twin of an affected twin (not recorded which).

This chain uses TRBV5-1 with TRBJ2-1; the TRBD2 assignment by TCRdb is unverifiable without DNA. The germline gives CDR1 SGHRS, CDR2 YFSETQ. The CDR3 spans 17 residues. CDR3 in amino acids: CASSLNGLAGGTNEQFF.

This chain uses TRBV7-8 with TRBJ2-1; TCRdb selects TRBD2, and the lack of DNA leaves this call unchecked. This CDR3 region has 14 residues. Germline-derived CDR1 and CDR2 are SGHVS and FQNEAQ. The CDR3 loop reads CASSLASGGGEQFF.

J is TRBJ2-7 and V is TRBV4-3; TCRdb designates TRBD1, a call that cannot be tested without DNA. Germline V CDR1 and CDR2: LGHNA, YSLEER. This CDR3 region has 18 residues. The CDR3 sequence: CASSHTRTTGGGHYEQYF.

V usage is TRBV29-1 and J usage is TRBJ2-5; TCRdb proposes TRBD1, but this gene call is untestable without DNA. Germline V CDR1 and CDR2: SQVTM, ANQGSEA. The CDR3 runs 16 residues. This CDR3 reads CSVDSLTQGFAETQYF.

CDR3 region: CASRPGPYNSPLHF. The chain uses TRBV28 and TRBJ1-6; as DNA is missing, the TRBD1 call by TCRdb cannot be tested. Germline assignment: CDR1 MDHEN and CDR2 SYDVKM. The CDR3 has 14 residues.

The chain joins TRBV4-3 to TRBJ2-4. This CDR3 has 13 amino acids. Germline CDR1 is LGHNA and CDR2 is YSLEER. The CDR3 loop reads CASSQSKRNIQYF.

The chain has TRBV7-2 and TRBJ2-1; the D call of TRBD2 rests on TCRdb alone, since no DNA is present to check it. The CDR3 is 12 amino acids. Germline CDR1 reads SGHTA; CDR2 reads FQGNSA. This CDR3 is CASSYQPGLLFF.

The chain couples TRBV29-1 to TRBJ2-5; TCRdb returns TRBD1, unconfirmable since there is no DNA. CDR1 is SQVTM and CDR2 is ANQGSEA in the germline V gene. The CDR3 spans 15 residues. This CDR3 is CSVDSGGPYQETEYF.

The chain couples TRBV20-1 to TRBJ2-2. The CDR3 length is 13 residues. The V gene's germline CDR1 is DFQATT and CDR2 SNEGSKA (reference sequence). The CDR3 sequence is CSARDSNTGELFF.

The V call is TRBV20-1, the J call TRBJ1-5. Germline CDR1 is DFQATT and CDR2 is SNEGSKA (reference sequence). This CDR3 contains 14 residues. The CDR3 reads CSASLFGVGQPQHF.

The CDR3: CASSQGQGASNQPQHF. V and J are TRBV11-2 and TRBJ1-5; checking the TCRdb D call of TRBD1 is not possible without DNA. Germline V lookup: CDR1 SGHAT, CDR2 FQNNGV. This CDR3 spans 16 amino acids.

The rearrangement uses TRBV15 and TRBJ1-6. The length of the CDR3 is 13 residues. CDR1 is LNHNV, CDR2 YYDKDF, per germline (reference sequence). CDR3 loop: CATSTAGRSPLHF.

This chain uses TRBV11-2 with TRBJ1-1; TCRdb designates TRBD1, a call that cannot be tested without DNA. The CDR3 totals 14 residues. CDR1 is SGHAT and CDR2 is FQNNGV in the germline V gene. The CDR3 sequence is CSSRPGYQNTEAFF.

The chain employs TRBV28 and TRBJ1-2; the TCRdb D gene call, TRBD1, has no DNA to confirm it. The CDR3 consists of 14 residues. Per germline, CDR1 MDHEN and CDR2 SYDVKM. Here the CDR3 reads CASSQGDTHYGYTF.

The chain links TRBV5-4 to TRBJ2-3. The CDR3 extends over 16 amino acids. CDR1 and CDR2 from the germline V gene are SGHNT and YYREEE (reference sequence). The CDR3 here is CASSRISASDSDTQYF.

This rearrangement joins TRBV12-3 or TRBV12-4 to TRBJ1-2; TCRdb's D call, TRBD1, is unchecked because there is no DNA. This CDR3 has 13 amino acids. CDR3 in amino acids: CASSREGTYGYTF.

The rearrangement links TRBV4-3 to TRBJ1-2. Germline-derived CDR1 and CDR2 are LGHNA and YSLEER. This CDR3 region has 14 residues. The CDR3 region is CASSPGTLLSGYTF.

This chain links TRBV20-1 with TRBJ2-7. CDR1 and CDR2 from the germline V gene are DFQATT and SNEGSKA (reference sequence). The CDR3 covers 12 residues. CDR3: CSASLDSYEQYF.

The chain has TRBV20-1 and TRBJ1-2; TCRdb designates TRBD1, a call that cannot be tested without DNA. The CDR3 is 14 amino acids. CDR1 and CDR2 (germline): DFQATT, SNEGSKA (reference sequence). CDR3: CSASRTGTNYGYTF.

The CDR3 loop reads CSAIPSGGPYEQYF. The chain couples TRBV20-1 to TRBJ2-7; TCRdb gives TRBD2 as the D gene, but with no DNA this cannot be confirmed. In germline, CDR1 is DFQATT, CDR2 SNEGSKA (reference sequence). This CDR3 is built from 14 residues.

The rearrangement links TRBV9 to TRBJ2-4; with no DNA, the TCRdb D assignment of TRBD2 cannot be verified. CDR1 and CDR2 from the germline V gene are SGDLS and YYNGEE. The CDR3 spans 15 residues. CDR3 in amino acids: CANRRWPTLKNIQYF.

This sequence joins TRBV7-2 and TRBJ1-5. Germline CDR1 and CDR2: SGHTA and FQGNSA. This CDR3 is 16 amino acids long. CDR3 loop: CASSYLGGNSNQPQHF.

The CDR3 loop reads CASSQLDILAAGEQFF. The chain recombines TRBV4-1 with TRBJ2-1; the TCRdb call, TRBD2, lacks DNA for checking. This CDR3 region has 16 residues. The germline V gene has CDR1 MGHRA and CDR2 YSYEKL.